These 5 T cell receptor beta chains share one sample of origin, sequenced in a study of blood T cell repertoires in COVID-19. Assay: immunoSEQ multiplex PCR; the TCRdb copy retains only in-frame clones and omits some. The table records some 150,000 clones, roughly 80% of them present only once. Input material: peripheral blood. The receptors come from a man aged 50 or older with active or convalescent COVID-19.

The rearrangement links TRBV27 to TRBJ2-1, with 7 bases identical to TRBD2. V shed 6 bases, J shed 4 bases, and the junction held 9 bases outside the gene matches. The CDR3 is 15 amino acids. Germline V CDR1 and CDR2: MNHEY, SMNVEV (reference sequence). This chain's CDR3 is CASRQIAGAYNEQFF. CDR3 sequence (DNA): TGTGCCAGCAGACAAATAGCGGGCGCATACAATGAGCAGTTCTTC.

The V and J genes are TRBV9 and TRBJ1-2; 9 nucleotides line up with TRBD1. With 1 base clipped from V and 4 bases from J, the junction kept 2 bases outside the gene matches. Germline-derived CDR1 and CDR2 are SGDLS and YYNGEE. CDR3 length: 14 residues. As DNA, the CDR3 is TGTGCCAGCAGCGTAACAGGGGGCGGCTATGGCTACACCTTC. As protein: CASSVTGGGYGYTF.

The CDR3 nucleotides read TGTGCCAGCGGGACAGGGAACGATGAGCAGTTCTTC. Its protein product is CASGTGNDEQFF. The V and J genes are TRBV5-4 and TRBJ2-1; 9 nucleotides match TRBD1. CDR1 and CDR2 (germline): SGHNT, YYREEE (reference sequence). V gave up 7 bases and J gave up 8 bases; unmatched junction bases: 4. The CDR3 spans 12 residues.

The V and J genes are TRBV5-6 and TRBJ1-1, with TRBD1 matching over 11 bases. V lost 0 bases and J lost 0; bases outside the gene matches: 7. Germline V gives CDR1 SGHDT, CDR2 YYEEEE. The CDR3 has 18 residues. As DNA, the CDR3 is TGTGCCAGCAGCTTGGTAAGGGACAGGGGGGCCCTGAACACTGAAGCTTTCTTT. Protein sequence: CASSLVRDRGALNTEAFF.

The J gene is TRBJ2-1, the V gene TRBV5-1, with 15 bases matching TRBD2. Germline V gene data show CDR1 as SGHRS and CDR2 as YFSETQ. The CDR3 consists of 16 residues. Losses at the gene ends were 2 bases for V and 7 bases for J; bases not matched to a gene: 4. This CDR3 reads CASSFGLAGGLNEQFF. For the CDR3, the DNA is TGCGCCAGCAGCTTCGGACTAGCGGGAGGGTTAAATGAGCAGTTCTTC.